This TCR beta chain was identified during a study of cytomegalovirus exposure and HLA in healthy donors. V lost 0 bases to trimming and J lost 3 bases, with 11 bases between them. CDR1 is SGHVS, CDR2 FNYEAQ, per germline. This CDR3 is built from 16 residues. Findings and caveats of the study: Follow-up analysis later connected one missense variant in DCLRE1C with trimming of TCR beta V- and J-genes. Researchers catalogued 160 or so TCR beta chains as cytomegalovirus-associated. For presence/absence analyses, sequencing depth was assumed to be roughly uniform across donors.

As for this clone: Its antigen is unidentified.

PCR was performed using 60 Vbeta and 13 Jbeta primers. Source study methods: Unique TCR beta chains totaled some 80 million in a later count, with approximately 10 million of them shared. The data were produced by immunoSEQ multiplex PCR, yet TCRdb's version contains in-frame clones alone and is incomplete. V and J calls and clone size are as listed in that table; D and trimming were resolved from the DNA. This sample has 110,000 or so clones, with around 70% found just once. This sequence was found in a woman aged 45-65 years in good health and CMV-seropositive. The V call is TRBV7-6, the J call TRBJ1-4; D possibly corresponds to TRBD1 (6 bases). The specimen was PBMCs. The CDR3 coding sequence is TGTGCCAGCAGCTTAGCTGCAGGGGCCGCTAATGAAAAACTGTTTTTT. Amino acid sequence: CASSLAAGAANEKLFF.